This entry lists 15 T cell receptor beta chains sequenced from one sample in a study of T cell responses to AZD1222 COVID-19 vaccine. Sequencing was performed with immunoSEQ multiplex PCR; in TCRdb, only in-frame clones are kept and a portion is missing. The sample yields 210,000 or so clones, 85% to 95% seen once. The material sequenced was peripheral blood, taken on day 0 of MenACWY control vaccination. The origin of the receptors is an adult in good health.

The CDR3 protein is CASRPQSGVSYNEQFF. For the CDR3, the DNA is TGCGCCAGCCGTCCCCAGAGCGGGGTGTCCTACAATGAGCAGTTCTTC. The chain employs TRBV5-1 and TRBJ2-1, with 7 nucleotides matching TRBD2. Germline CDR1 SGHRS, CDR2 YFSETQ. This CDR3 region has 16 residues. V was pared by 7 bases and J by 1 base, with 11 bases of the junction left unmatched.

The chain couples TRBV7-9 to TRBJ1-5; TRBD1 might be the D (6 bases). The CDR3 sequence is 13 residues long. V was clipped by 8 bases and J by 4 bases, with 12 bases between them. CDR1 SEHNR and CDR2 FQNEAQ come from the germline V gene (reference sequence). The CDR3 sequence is CASCRDTNQPQHF. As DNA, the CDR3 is TGTGCCAGCTGCCGGGACACTAATCAGCCCCAGCATTTT.

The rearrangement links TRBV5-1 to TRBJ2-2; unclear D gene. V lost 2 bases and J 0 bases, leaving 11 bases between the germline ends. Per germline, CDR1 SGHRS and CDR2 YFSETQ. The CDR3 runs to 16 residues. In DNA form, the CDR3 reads TGCGCCAGCAGCTTTACCGCGATCGCGAACACCGGGGAGCTGTTTTTT. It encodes CASSFTAIANTGELFF. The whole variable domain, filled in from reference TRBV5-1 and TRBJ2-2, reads KAGVTQTPRYLIKTRGQQVTLSCSPISGHRSVSWYQQTPGQGLQFLFEYFSETQRNKGNFPGRFSGRQFSNSRSEMNVSTLELGDSALYLCASSFTAIANTGELFFGEGSRLTVL.

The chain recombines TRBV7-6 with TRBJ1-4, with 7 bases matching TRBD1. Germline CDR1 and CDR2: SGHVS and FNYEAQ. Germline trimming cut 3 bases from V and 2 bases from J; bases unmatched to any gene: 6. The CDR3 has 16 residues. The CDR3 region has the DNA TGTGCCAGCAGCTTGGGAAACAGGGGTACTAATGAAAAACTGTTTTTT. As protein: CASSLGNRGTNEKLFF.

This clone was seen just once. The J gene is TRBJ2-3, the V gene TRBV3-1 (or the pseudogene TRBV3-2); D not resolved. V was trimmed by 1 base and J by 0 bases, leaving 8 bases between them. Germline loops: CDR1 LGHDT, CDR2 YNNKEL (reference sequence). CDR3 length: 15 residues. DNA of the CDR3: TGTGCCAGCAGCCAAGCCGGGCCTAGCACAGATACGCAGTATTTT. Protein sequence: CASSQAGPSTDTQYF.

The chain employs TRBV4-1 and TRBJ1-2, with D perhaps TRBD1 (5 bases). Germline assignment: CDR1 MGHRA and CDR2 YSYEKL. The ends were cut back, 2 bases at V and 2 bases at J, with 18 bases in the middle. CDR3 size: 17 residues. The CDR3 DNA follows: TGCGCCAGCAGCCAATCCAGGGTGCGAGAGGGAAACTATGGCTACACCTTC. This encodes CASSQSRVREGNYGYTF.

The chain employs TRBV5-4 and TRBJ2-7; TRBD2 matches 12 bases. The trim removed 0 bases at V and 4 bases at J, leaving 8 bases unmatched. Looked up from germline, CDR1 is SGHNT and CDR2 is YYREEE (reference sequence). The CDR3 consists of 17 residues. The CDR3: CASSLVPLAGGAYEQYF. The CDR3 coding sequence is TGTGCCAGCAGCTTGGTTCCACTAGCGGGGGGCGCTTACGAGCAGTACTTC.

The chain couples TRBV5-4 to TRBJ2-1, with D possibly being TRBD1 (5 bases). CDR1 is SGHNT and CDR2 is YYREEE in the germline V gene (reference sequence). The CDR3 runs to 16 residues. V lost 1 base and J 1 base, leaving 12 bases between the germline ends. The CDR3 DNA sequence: TGTGCCAGCAGCTTGCAGGGCCTTTTTTCCTACAATGAGCAGTTCTTC. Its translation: CASSLQGLFSYNEQFF.

Here the CDR3 reads CASSLPGLTGYTF. The CDR3 bases are TGTGCCAGCAGCTTGCCGGGCCTTACGGGCTACACCTTC. This chain links TRBV7-2 with TRBJ1-2; D is undetermined. The CDR3 spans 13 residues. Germline lookup yields CDR1 SGHTA and CDR2 FQGNSA. Trimming took 3 bases from V and 8 from J, leaving 13 bases between them. Variable domain in full (rest from reference TRBV7-2 and TRBJ1-2): GAGVSQSPSNKVTEKGKDVELRCDPISGHTALYWYRQSLGQGLEFLIYFQGNSAPDKSGLPSDRFSAERTGGSVSTLTIQRTQQEDSAVYLCASSLPGLTGYTFGSGTRLTVV.

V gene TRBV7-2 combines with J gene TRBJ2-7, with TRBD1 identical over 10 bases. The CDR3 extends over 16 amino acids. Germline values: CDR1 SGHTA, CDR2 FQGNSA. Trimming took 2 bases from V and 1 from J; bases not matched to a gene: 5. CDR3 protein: CASSLIDRGLSYEQYF. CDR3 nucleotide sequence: TGTGCCAGCAGCTTAATCGACAGGGGGCTTTCCTACGAGCAGTACTTC.

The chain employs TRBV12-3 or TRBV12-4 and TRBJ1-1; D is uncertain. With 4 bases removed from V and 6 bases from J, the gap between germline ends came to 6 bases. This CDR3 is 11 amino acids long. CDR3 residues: CASSSLAEAFF. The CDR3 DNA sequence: TGTGCCAGCAGTTCGTTGGCTGAAGCTTTCTTT.

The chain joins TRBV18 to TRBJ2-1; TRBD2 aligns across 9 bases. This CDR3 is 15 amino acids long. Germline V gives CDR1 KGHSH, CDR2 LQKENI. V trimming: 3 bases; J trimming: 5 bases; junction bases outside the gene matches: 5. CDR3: CASSPGSGGNNEQFF. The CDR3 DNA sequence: TGTGCCAGCTCACCGGGCAGCGGGGGGAACAATGAGCAGTTCTTC.

CDR3 region: CASSYTSVTGNTEAFF. CDR3 DNA sequence: TGTGCCAGCAGTTATACGAGTGTTACAGGGAACACTGAAGCTTTCTTT. The J gene is TRBJ1-1, the V gene TRBV6-5; maybe TRBD1 (5 bases). The CDR3 has 16 residues. Germline assignment: CDR1 MNHEY and CDR2 SVGAGI. V was clipped by 3 bases and J by 1 base, with 15 bases between them.

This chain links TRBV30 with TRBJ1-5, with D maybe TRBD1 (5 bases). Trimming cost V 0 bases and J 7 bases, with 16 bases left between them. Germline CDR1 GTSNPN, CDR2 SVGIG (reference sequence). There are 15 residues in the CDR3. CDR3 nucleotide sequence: TGTGCCTGGAGTGTAGAGGGGAGAGTCGGGCAGCCCCAGCATTTT. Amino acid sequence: CAWSVEGRVGQPQHF.

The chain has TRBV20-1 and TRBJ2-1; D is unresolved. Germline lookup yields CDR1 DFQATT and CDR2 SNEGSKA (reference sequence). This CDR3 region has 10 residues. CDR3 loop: CSPSANEQFF. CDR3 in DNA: TGCAGCCCCAGCGCAAATGAGCAGTTCTTC.